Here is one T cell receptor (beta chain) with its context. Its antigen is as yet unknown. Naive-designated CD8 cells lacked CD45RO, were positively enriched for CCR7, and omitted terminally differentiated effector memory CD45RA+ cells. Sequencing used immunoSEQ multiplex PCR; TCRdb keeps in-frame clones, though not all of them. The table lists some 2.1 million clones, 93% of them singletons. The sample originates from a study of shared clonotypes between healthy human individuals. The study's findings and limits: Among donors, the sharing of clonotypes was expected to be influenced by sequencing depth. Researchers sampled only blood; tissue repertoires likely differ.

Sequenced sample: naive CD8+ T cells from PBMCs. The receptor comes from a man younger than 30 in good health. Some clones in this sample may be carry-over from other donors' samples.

CDR3 nucleotide sequence: TGCAGCGTCGCAGGGTGGGGCCAGGGAGGCCATGAGCAGTTCTTC. It is translated as CSVAGWGQGGHEQFF. The chain links TRBV29-1 to TRBJ2-1, with D perhaps matching TRBD2 (6 bases). The germline V gene has CDR1 SQVTM and CDR2 ANQGSEA. The CDR3 length is 15 residues. Trimming took off 6 bases at V and 8 bases at J, with 23 bases between the two ends.